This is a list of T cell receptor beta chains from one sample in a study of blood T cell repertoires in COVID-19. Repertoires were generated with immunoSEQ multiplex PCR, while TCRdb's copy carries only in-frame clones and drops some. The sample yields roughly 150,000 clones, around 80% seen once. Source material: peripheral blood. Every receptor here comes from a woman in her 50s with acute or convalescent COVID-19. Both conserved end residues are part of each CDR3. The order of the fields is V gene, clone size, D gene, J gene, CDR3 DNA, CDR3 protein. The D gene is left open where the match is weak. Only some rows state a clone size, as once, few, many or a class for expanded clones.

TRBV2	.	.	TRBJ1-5	TGTGCCAGCAGCGAGCTGGGGCTGGACAATCAGCCCCAGCATTTT	CASSELGLDNQPQHF
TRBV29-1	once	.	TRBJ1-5	TGCAGCGTTGCTTCGGGAAATCAGCCCCAGCATTTT	CSVASGNQPQHF
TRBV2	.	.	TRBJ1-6	TGTGCCAGCAGTGAGGAGAGTCAGGGCAATTCACCCCTCCACTTT	CASSEESQGNSPLHF
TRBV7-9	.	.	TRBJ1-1	TGTGCCAGCAGCTTAGTTGGTACAATGAACACTGAAGCTTTCTTT	CASSLVGTMNTEAFF
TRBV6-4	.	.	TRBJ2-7	TGTGCCAGCAGTGCCCTCGGGACACCAGTCGTTGGCGAGCAGTACTTC	CASSALGTPVVGEQYF
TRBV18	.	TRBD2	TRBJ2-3	TGTGCCAGCTCACCTCTCGGCGGCGGGGGGGCAGCAGATACGCAGTATTTT	CASSPLGGGGAADTQYF
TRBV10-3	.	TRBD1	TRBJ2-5	TGTGCCATCAGTGAGTCGACAGGGGAAGAGACCCAGTACTTC	CAISESTGEETQYF
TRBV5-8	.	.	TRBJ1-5	TGTGCCAGCAGCTTATCCGGGAATCAGCCCCAGCATTTT	CASSLSGNQPQHF
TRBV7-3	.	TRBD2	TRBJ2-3	TGTGCCAGCAGCTTAGGGCTAGCGGCGAGCACAGATACGCAGTATTTT	CASSLGLAASTDTQYF
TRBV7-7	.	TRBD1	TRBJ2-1	TGTGCCAGCAGCCCCGCGACAGGGTTATACAATGAGCAGTTCTTC	CASSPATGLYNEQFF
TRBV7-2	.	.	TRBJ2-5	TGTGCCAGCAGCTTAGCGGAGGGTTTAAAGACCCAGTACTTC	CASSLAEGLKTQYF
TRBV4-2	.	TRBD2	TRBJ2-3	TGTGCCAGCAGCCATCCTGGGACTAGCGGAACAGATACGCAGTATTTT	CASSHPGTSGTDTQYF
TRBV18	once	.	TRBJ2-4	TGTGCCAGCTCACCACTCTTTGAGGCGGTAGCCAAAAACATTCAGTACTTC	CASSPLFEAVAKNIQYF
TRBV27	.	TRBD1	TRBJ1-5	TGTGCCAGCAGTTCGGGACAGGGTTGGCAGCCCCAGCATTTT	CASSSGQGWQPQHF
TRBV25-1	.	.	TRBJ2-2	TGTGCCAGCAGTGATATGACTGCAAACACCGGGGAGCTGTTTTTT	CASSDMTANTGELFF
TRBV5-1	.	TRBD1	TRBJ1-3	TGCGCCAGCAGCGAGGGACAGGGGGCGAAAGGAAACACCATATATTTT	CASSEGQGAKGNTIYF
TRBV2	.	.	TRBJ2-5	TGTGCCAGCAGTTACACCAGGGGAGAGACCCAGTACTTC	CASSYTRGETQYF
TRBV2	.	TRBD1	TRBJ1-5	TGTGCCAGCGGGGGACAGAGCAATCAGCCCCAGCATTTT	CASGGQSNQPQHF
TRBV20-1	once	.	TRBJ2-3	TGCAGTGCTAGTTACTCACGCACAGATACGCAGTATTTT	CSASYSRTDTQYF
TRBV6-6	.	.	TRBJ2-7	TGTGCCAGCAGGATTGGCGGCAGGGCGGACGAGCAGTACTTC	CASRIGGRADEQYF
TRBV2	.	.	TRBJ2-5	TGTGCCAGCAGTGATGGGCAGGGTACAGAGACCCAGTACTTC	CASSDGQGTETQYF
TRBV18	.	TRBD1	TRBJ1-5	TGTGCCAGCTCACTTTCGACAGGGAATAGCAATCAGCCCCAGCATTTT	CASSLSTGNSNQPQHF
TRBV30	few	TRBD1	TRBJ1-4	TGTGCCTGGAAGGGGACAGGGGTTGAAAAACTGTTTTTT	CAWKGTGVEKLFF
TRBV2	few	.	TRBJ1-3	TGTGCCAGCAGTGAAGCGCTTCGGGGAAACACCATATATTTT	CASSEALRGNTIYF
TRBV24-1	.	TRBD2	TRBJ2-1	TGTGCCACCAGTGATCCTAGCGGTGGGGGGGATGAGCAGTTCTTC	CATSDPSGGGDEQFF
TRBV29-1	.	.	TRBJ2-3	TGCAGCGTGGCCCCTCGGGGAACAGATACGCAGTATTTT	CSVAPRGTDTQYF
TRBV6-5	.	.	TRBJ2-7	TGTGCCAGCAGCAGGAAGACAGGCTACGAGCAGTACTTC	CASSRKTGYEQYF
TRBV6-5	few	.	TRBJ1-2	TGTGCCAGCACCCCAGGGATCCTCTATGGCTACACCTTC	CASTPGILYGYTF
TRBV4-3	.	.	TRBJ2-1	TGCGCCAGCAGGCCGGGGGACAGCTCCTACAATGAGCAGTTCTTC	CASRPGDSSYNEQFF
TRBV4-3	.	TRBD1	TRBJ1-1	TGCGCCAGCAGCCAAGGGCCGGACAGGCCGAACACTGAAGCTTTCTTT	CASSQGPDRPNTEAFF
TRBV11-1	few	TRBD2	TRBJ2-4	TGTGCCAGCAGCTTAGGCTCGGGCGGGGGAGGAAACATTCAGTACTTC	CASSLGSGGGGNIQYF
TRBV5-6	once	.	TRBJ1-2	TGTGCCAGCAACAGACAGGATAACTATGGCTACACCTTC	CASNRQDNYGYTF
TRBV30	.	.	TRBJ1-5	TGTGCCTGGAATAGGGGGGGTCAGCCCCAGCATTTT	CAWNRGGQPQHF
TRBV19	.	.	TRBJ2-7	TGTGCCAGTAGTGGGGCCGAGAGCTCCTACGAGCAGTACTTC	CASSGAESSYEQYF
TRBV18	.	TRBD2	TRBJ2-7	TGTGCCAGCTCACCAGGGCTCGCACTAGCGGAGAGCTACGAGCAGTACTTC	CASSPGLALAESYEQYF
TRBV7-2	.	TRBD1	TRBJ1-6	TGTGCCAGCAGCCCGGCCGGGACAGAGGATTCACCCCTCCACTTT	CASSPAGTEDSPLHF
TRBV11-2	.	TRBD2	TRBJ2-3	TGTGCCAGCAGCTTCGCGGGACTAGTTCTGGCAGATACGCAGTATTTT	CASSFAGLVLADTQYF
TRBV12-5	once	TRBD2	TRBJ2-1	TGTGCTAGCGTCGGGGCGGGAGGGTACAATGAGCAGTTCTTC	CASVGAGGYNEQFF
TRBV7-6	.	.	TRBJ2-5	TGTGCCAGCAGCTTAGGTGGGACTCCCCGGGGGACCCAGTACTTC	CASSLGGTPRGTQYF
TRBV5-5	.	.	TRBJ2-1	TGTGCCAGCAGCCCATTCCGGGGTTCGGGCTCCTACAATGAGCAGTTCTTC	CASSPFRGSGSYNEQFF
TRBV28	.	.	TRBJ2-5	TGTGCCAGCAGTCCCCCGAGAGAGACCCAGTACTTC	CASSPPRETQYF
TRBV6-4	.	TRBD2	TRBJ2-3	TGTGCCAGCAGTCGGACTAGCGGGAGCACAGATACGCAGTATTTT	CASSRTSGSTDTQYF
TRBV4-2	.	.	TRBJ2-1	TGTGCCAGCAGCCAAGAATTTAGCGGCTACAATGAGCAGTTCTTC	CASSQEFSGYNEQFF
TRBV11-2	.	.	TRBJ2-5	TGTGCCAGCAGCGAGGGACTGGAGACCCAGTACTTC	CASSEGLETQYF
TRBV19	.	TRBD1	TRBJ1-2	TGTGCCAGTAGTATAGATCTTGGCAGGGGGAATGGCTACACCTTC	CASSIDLGRGNGYTF
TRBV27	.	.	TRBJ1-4	TGTGCCAGCAGTTTAAATTCGTATGCAACTAATGAAAAACTGTTTTTT	CASSLNSYATNEKLFF
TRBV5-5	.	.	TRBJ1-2	TGTGCCAGCAGCTTGGCCGGAACAGAAACATACTATGGCTACACCTTC	CASSLAGTETYYGYTF
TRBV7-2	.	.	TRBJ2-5	TGTGCCAGCAGCTTAGAGAATCGGGAAGAGACCCAGTACTTC	CASSLENREETQYF
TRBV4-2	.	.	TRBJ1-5	TGTGCCAGCAGCCATTCCGACAGGTATAGCAATCAGCCCCAGCATTTT	CASSHSDRYSNQPQHF
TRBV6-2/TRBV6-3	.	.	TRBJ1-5	TGTGCCAGCAGTTACGGCGGAGACAATCAGCCCCAGCATTTT	CASSYGGDNQPQHF
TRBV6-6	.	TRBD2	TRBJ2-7	TGTGCCAGCAGTTCCCGGGGGGGGACTGGCGAGCAGTACTTC	CASSSRGGTGEQYF
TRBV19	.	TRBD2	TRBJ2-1	TGTGCCAGTAGTACACCGACTAGCGGGGTCAAGGGTGAGCAGTTCTTC	CASSTPTSGVKGEQFF
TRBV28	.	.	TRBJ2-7	TGTGCCAGCAGGCTGGTGGGGCAAGGGGTGCAGTACTTC	CASRLVGQGVQYF